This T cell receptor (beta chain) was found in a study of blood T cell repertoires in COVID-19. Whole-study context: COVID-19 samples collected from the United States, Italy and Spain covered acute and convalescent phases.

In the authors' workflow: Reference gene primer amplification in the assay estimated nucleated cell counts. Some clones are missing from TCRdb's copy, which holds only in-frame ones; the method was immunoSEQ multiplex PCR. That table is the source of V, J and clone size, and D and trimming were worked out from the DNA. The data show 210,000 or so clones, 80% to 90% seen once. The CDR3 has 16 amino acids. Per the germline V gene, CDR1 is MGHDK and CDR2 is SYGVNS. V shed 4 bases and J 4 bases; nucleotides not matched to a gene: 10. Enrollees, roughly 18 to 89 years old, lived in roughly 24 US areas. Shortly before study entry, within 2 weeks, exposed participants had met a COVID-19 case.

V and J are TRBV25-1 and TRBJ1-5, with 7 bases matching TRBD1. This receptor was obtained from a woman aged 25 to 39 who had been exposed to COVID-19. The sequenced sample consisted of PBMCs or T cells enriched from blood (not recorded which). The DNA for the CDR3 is TGTGCCAGCAGTGCGTCGACCTCAGGGGGAAATCAGCCCCAGCATTTT. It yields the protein CASSASTSGGNQPQHF.